This TCR beta chain was sequenced during a study of neurological immune-mediated disorders. After removal of 5 bases from V and 3 bases from J, the junction contained 7 bases not matched to a gene. Germline V gene lookup returns CDR1 SGHVS and CDR2 FQNEAQ. This CDR3 has 15 residues. By frequency in the sample, this clonotype is medium-sized. Each CDR3 protein is one row after TCRdb ran MiXCR on the 5' RACE reads. Of roughly 30,000 distinct CDR3 sequences listed, 10% to 15% are singletons. Time point denoted: technical triplicate 2. The sample comprised CD4+ T cells from blood. The chain joins TRBV7-8 to TRBJ1-5, with 7 bases matching TRBD1. The TCR sequence derives from a female donor with HTLV-1-associated myelopathy (HAM/TSP). The CDR3 region is CASSPNRGDNQPQHF. The CDR3 DNA reads as TGTGCCAGCAGCCCAAACAGGGGAGACAATCAGCCCCAGCATTTT.